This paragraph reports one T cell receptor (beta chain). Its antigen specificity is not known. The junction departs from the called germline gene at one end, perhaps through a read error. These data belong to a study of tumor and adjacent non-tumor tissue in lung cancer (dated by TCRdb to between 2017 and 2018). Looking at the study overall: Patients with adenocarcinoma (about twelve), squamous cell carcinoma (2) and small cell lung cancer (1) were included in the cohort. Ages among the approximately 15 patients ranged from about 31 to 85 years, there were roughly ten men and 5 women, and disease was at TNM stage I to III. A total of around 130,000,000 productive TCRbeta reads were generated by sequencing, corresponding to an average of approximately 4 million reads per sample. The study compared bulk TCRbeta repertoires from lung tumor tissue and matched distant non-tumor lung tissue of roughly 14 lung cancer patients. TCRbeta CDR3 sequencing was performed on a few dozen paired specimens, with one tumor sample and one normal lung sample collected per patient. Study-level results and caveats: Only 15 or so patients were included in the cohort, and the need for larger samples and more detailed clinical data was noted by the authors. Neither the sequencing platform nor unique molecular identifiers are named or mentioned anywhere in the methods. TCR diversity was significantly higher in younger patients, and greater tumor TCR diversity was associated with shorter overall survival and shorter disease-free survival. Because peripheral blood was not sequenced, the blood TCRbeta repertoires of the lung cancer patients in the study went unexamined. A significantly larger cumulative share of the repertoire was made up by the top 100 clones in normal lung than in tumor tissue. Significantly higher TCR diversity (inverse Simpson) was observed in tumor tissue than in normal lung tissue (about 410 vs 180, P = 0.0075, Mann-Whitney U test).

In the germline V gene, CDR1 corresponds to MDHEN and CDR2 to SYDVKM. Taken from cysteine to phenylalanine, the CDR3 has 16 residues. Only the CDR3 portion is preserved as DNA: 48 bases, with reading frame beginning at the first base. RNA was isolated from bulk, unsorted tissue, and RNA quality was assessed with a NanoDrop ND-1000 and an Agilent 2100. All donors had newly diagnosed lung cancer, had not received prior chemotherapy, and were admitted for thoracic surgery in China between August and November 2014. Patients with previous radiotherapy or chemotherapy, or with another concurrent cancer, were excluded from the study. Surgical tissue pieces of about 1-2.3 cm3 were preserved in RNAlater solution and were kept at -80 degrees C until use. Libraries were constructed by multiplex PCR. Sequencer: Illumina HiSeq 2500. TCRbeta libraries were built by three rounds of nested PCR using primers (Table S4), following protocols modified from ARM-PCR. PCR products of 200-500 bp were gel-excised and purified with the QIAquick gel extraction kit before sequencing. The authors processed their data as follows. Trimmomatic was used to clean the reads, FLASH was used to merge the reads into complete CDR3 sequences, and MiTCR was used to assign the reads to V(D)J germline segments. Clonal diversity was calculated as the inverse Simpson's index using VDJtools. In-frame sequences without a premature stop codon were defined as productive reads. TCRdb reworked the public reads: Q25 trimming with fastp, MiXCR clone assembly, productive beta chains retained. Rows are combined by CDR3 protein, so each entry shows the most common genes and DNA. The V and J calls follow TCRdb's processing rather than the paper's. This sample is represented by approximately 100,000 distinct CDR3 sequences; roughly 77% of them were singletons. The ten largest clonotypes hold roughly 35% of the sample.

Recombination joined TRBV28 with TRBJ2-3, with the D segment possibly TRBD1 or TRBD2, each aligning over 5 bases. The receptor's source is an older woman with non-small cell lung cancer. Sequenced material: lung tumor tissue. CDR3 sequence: CASSLFDGASTDKQYF. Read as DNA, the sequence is TGTGCCAGCAGTTTGTTCGACGGGGCTAGCACAGATAAGCAGTATTTT.